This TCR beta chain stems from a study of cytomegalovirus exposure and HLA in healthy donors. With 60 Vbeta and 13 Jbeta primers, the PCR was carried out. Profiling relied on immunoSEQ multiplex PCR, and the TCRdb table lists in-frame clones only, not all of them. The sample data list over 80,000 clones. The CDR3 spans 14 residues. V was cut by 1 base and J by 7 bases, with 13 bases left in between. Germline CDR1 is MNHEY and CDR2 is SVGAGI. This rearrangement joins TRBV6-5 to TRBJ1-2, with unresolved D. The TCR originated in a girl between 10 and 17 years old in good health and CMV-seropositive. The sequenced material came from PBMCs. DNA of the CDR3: TGTGCCAGCAGTTACTTACCGAGAAATAGTGGCTACACCTTC. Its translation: CASSYLPRNSGYTF.